What follows are 2 T cell receptor beta chains derived from one specimen sequenced in a study of breast tumors, draining lymph nodes, adjacent tissues. TCRdb re-derived calls from the multiplex PCR reads in MiXCR, one entry per CDR3 protein. The sample has under 70,000 distinct CDR3 sequences, around 43% seen once. The specimen was breast tumor tissue. All receptors derive from a female donor with breast cancer. Some clones in this sample may be carry-over from other donors' samples.

As regards this clonotype: The junction does not match germline at one end; this may be a read error. This chain connects TRBV9 to TRBJ2-2, with D possibly called TRBD1 or TRBD2 (5 bases each). The CDR3 totals 16 residues. CDR1 and CDR2 (germline): SGDLS, YYNGEE. Here the CDR3 DNA reads TGTGCCAGCAGCCCGCGGGTCAGGGTGGAAGCCGGGGAGCCGTTTTTT. Translation gives CASSPRVRVEAGEPFF.

This clonotype was detected ten times or more. One end of the junction is discordant with germline, which a read error may explain. The gene calls are TRBV19 and TRBJ2-5; possible D gene TRBD1, 8 bases. There are 17 residues in the CDR3. From germline, CDR1 is LNHDA and CDR2 SQIVND (reference sequence). The CDR3 DNA is TGTGCCAGCGCGTCAGGACAGGGACTAAGGGACACAGAGACCCAGTCCTTC. Protein: CASASGQGLRDTETQSF.